This record covers a single T cell receptor (beta chain). What this receptor recognizes is not known. Sequencing was performed on a NextSeq 550. The Human TCR Profiling Kit (MiLaboratory) was used to prepare UMI-labeled 5' RACE TRB cDNA libraries. The full amount of extracted RNA was used for cDNA synthesis, and the full amount of resulting cDNA was used for PCR amplification. Libraries were prepared in parallel with an identical number of PCR cycles. The authors processed their data as follows. MIGEC and MiXCR extracted about 53,000 +/- 10,000 unique UMI-labeled TRB cDNA molecules per library, requiring at least two reads per UMI. An average of approximately 40,000 +/- 10,000 functional in-frame TRB CDR3 nucleotide clonotypes without stop codons was found per library. After downsampling to 5000 UMI-labeled TRB molecules per sample, diversity metrics, including normalized Shannon-Wiener and Chao1, were computed in VDJtools. VDJtools was used to calculate clonotype-size-weighted physicochemical properties of the central five CDR3 residues, namely interaction energy, strength, volume and Kidera factor 4. The reads went through TCRdb reprocessing, and each CDR3 protein sequence gets one entry with no DNA. The V and J calls follow TCRdb's processing rather than the paper's. The sample's records list around 120,000 distinct CDR3 sequences. Of the sample, around 0.62% is held by the ten largest clones.

The record originates from a study of CXCR3-negative and CXCR3-positive naive CD8 T cells (dated by TCRdb to about 2019). A note on the overall study: In total, 110 million to 150 million TRB reads were obtained, corresponding to roughly 1.5 +/- 0.3 million reads per library. The TRBV-TRBJ cluster analysis covered naive subsets from 5 donors and memory cells from 3 donors. Data from roughly eleven donors, pooled across two independent experiments, went into the diversity and physicochemical repertoire analyses. Here is what the overall study found, with its caveats: Comparably high repertoire diversity was found in both naive subsets, whereas much lower repertoire diversity was found in memory CD8+ T cells. Because surface CD5, which is linked to self-reactivity in mice, was comparable between the naive subsets, TCR interaction strength was also inferred from TRB CDR3 physicochemical properties. Within the same donor, TRBV-TRBJ usage looked similar between naive CXCR3-negative and CXCR3-positive cells, but memory cells had distinct patterns. Because CXCR3 expression was partially decreased after cryopreservation, freshly isolated PBMCs were used for most assays. TRB CDR3s from CXCR3-positive naive cells showed higher hydrophobicity (lower Kidera factor 4), lower energy, and higher strength and volume indices than CXCR3-negative naive cells.

For each CD8+ T cell subset, flow sorting was done in triplicate, and 300,000 to 350,000 cells per subset went directly into RLT lysis buffer. To exclude memory contaminants, naive CD8+ T cells were stringently defined as CD45RO-CCR7+CD27+CD95-. Using standard density gradient centrifugation, peripheral blood mononuclear cells were isolated from buffy coats. A FACSAria III was used to flow-sort naive CXCR3-negative and CXCR3-positive CD8+ T cells. Total RNA was extracted from sorted cells using an RNeasy Mini Kit. From the cysteine up to the phenylalanine, the CDR3 has a length of 15 residues. Only the protein sequence is given.

Sequencing was performed on naive CXCR3+ CD8+ T cells from blood. This specimen's cell subset or site label, interpreted: CD45RO-CCR7+CD27+CD95- naive CD8+ T cells expressing CXCR3 (TNR3+). This TCR was sampled from a human donor in good health. Some clones in this sample may be carry-over from other donors' samples. The chain links TRBV23-1 with TRBJ2-7; TCRdb outputs TRBD1, but without DNA this stays unchecked. TRBV23-1 is an open reading frame, and its role is uncertain. CDR3 protein: CASSQSSGTDYEQYF.